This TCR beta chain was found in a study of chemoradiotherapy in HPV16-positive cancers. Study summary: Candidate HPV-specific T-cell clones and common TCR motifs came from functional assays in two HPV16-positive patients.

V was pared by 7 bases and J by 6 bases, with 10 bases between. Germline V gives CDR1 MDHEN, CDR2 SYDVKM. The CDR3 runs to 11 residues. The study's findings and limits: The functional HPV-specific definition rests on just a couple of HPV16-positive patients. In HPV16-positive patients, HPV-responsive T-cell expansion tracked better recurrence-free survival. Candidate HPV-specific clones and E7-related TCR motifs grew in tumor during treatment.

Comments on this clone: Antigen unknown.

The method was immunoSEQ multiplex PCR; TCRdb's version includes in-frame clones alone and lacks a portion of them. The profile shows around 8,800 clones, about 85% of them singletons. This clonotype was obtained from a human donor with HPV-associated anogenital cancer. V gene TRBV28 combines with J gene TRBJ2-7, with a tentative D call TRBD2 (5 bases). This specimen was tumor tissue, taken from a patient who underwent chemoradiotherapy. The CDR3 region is CASILGSEQYF. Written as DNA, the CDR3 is TGTGCCAGCATCCTAGGGAGCGAGCAGTACTTC.